Sequencing of this TCR beta chain was carried out in a study of tumor-infiltrating lymphocytes in localized non-small cell lung cancer. Study summary: Some samples were collected after neoadjuvant chemotherapy; smokers, never-smokers and several histologies were included.

Generated by immunoSEQ multiplex PCR, the TCRdb table keeps only in-frame clones and is missing some. This table holds about 14,000 clones, 68% found once. Study-wide points: Higher tumor T cell infiltration than in uninvolved lung was supported by TCRbeta sequencing. Only some patients had TCR sequencing, depending on available tissue.

The CDR3 loop spans 15 amino acids. With 3 bases clipped from V and 3 bases from J, the junction kept 5 bases outside the gene matches. Germline V gives CDR1 SGHRS, CDR2 YFSETQ. Note on this clone: Its specificity is unknown.

Material for sequencing was uninvolved lung tissue not adjacent to the tumor. This TCR was recovered from a human donor with non-small cell lung cancer. This chain uses TRBV5-1 with TRBJ2-7, with 11 bases aligning to TRBD2. The CDR3 DNA sequence: TGCGCCAGCAGCTCACTAGCGGGAGAAGGCTACGAGCAGTACTTC. It specifies CASSSLAGEGYEQYF. The entire variable domain, with the rest obtained from reference TRBV5-1 and TRBJ2-7, is as follows: KAGVTQTPRYLIKTRGQQVTLSCSPISGHRSVSWYQQTPGQGLQFLFEYFSETQRNKGNFPGRFSGRQFSNSRSEMNVSTLELGDSALYLCASSSLAGEGYEQYFGPGTRLTVT.